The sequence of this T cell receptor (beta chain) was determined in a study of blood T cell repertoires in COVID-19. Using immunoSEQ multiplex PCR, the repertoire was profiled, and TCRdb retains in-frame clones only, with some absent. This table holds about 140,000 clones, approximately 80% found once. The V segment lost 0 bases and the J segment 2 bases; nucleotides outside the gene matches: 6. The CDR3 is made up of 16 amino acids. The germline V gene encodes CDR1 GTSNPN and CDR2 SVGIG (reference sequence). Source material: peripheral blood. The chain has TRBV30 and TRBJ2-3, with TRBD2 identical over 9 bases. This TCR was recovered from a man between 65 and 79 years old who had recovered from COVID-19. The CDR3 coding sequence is TGTGCCTGGAGTGTGGGGGCGGGAGGGCTCACAGATACGCAGTATTTT. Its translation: CAWSVGAGGLTDTQYF.